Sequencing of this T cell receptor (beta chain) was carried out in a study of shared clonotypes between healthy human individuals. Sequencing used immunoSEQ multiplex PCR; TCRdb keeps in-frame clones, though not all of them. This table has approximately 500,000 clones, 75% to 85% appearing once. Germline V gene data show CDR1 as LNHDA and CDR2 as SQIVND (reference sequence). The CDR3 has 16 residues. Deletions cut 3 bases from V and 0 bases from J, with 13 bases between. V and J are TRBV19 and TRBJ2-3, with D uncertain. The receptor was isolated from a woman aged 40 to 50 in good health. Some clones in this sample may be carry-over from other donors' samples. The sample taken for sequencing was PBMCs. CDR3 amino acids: CASSIVASTSTDTQYF. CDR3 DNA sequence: TGTGCCAGTAGTATCGTCGCAAGTACTAGCACAGATACGCAGTATTTT.